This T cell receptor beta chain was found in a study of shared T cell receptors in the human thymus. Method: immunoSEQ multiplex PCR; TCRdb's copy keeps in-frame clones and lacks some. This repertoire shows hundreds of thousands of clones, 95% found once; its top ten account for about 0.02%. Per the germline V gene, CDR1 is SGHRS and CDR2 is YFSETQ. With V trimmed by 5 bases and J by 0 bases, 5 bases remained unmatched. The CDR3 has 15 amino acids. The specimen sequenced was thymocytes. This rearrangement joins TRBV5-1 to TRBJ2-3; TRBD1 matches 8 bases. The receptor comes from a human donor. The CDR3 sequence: CASSSTGGSTDTQYF. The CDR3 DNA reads TGCGCCAGCAGTTCTACAGGGGGTAGCACAGATACGCAGTATTTT.